This TCR beta chain was recorded in a study of T cell responses to AZD1222 COVID-19 vaccine. The ends lost 5 bases at V and 4 bases at J; junction bases unmatched: 5. Germline V gene sequence: CDR1 MNHEY, CDR2 SMNVEV (reference sequence). This CDR3 spans 14 amino acids. Only in-frame clones appear in the TCRdb table, and some are missing; sequencing was by immunoSEQ multiplex PCR. The sample shows approximately 120,000 clones, about 89% of them seen only once. The sample was peripheral blood, taken 28 days after the second AZD1222 dose. The receptor was isolated from an adult who received the AZD1222 COVID-19 vaccine. This chain connects TRBV27 to TRBJ2-5, with TRBD1 matching 9 bases. Written as DNA, the CDR3 is TGTGCCAGCAGTCCGACAGGGGGACGAGAGACCCAGTACTTC. This encodes CASSPTGGRETQYF.